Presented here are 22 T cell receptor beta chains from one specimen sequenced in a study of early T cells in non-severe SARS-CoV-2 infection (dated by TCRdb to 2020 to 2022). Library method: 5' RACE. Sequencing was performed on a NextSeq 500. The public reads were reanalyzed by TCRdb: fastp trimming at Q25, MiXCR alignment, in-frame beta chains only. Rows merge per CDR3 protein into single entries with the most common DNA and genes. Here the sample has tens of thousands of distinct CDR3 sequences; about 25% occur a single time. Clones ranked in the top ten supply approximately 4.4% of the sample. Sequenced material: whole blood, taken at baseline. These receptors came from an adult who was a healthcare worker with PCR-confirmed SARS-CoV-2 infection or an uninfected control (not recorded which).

The CDR3, as DNA: TGTGCCAGCAGCACCGGTTGGAGCTCACCCCTCCACTTT. It encodes CASSTGWSSPLHF. This sequence joins TRBV7-2 and TRBJ1-6; D is uncertain. Germline V lookup: CDR1 SGHTA, CDR2 FQGNSA. V was trimmed by 5 bases and J by 10 bases, leaving 12 bases between them. The CDR3 has 13 residues. The whole variable domain, remainder taken from reference TRBV7-2 and TRBJ1-6, is GAGVSQSPSNKVTEKGKDVELRCDPISGHTALYWYRQSLGQGLEFLIYFQGNSAPDKSGLPSDRFSAERTGGSVSTLTIQRTQQEDSAVYLCASSTGWSSPLHFGNGTRLTVT.

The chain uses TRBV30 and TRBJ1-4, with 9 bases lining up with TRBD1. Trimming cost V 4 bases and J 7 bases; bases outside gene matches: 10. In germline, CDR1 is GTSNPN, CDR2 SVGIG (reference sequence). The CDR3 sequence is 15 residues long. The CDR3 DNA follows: TGTGCCTGGACCCAGGGGGGACAGGGCCGTGAAAAACTGTTTTTT. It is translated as CAWTQGGQGREKLFF. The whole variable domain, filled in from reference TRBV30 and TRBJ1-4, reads SQTIHQWPATLVQPVGSPLSLECTVEGTSNPNLYWYRQAAGRGLQLLFYSVGIGQISSEVPQNLSASRPQDRQFILSSKKLLLSDSGFYLCAWTQGGQGREKLFFGSGTQLSVL.

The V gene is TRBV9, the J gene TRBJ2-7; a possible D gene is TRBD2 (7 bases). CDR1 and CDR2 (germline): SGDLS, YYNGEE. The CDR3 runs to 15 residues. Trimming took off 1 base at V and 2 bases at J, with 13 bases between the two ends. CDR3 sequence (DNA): TGTGCCAGCAGCGTATCAGCCGGGGGGCCCTACGAGCAGTACTTC. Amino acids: CASSVSAGGPYEQYF. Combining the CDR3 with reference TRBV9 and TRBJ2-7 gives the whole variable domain DSGVTQTPKHLITATGQRVTLRCSPRSGDLSVYWYQQSLDQGLQFLIQYYNGEERAKGNILERFSAQQFPDLHSELNLSSLELGDSALYFCASSVSAGGPYEQYFGPGTRLTVT.

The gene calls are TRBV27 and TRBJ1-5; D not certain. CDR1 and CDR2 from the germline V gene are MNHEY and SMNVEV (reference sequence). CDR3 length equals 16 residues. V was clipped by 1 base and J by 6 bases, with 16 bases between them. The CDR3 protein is CASSLYGSRPPQPQHF. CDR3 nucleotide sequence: TGTGCCAGCAGTTTATACGGCAGTCGGCCCCCTCAGCCCCAGCATTTT.

The CDR3 here is CASSVVGSYNEQFF. Here the CDR3 DNA reads TGTGCCAGCAGTGTCGTGGGAAGCTACAATGAGCAGTTCTTC. This chain links TRBV2 with TRBJ2-1; unclear D gene. This CDR3 is built from 14 residues. V was shortened by 4 bases and J by 3 bases, with 10 bases between the two germline ends. Per germline, CDR1 SNHLY and CDR2 FYNNEI. Full variable domain (missing parts from reference TRBV2 and TRBJ2-1): EPEVTQTPSHQVTQMGQEVILRCVPISNHLYFYWYRQILGQKVEFLVSFYNNEISEKSEIFDDQFSVERPDGSNFTLKIRSTKLEDSAMYFCASSVVGSYNEQFFGPGTRLTVL.

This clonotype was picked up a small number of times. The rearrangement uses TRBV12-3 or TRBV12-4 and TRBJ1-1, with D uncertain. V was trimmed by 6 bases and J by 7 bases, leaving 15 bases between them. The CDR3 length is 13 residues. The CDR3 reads CASRLFTEGEAFF. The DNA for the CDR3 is TGTGCCAGCAGACTCTTCACGGAAGGTGAAGCTTTCTTT.

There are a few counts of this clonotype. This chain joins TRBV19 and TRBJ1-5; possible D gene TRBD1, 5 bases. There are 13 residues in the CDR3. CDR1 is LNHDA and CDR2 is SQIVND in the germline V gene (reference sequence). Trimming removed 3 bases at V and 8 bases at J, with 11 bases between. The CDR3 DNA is TGTGCCAGTAGTATCGACCGAGGGGAGCCCCAGCATTTT. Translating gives CASSIDRGEPQHF.

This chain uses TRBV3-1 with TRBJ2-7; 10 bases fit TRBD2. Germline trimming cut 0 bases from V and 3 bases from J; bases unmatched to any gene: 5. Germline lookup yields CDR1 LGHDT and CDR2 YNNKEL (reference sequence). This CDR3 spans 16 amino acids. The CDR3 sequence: CASSQDPAGGDYEQYF. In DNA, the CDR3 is TGTGCCAGCAGCCAAGATCCAGCGGGGGGGGACTACGAGCAGTACTTC.

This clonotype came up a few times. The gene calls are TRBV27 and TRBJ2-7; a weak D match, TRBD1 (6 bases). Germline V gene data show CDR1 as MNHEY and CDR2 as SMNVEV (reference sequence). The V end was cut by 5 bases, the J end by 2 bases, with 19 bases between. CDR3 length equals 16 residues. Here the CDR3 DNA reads TGTGCCAGCAGTCCCCTCCCGGACAGTGCAGCCTACGAGCAGTACTTC. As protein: CASSPLPDSAAYEQYF.

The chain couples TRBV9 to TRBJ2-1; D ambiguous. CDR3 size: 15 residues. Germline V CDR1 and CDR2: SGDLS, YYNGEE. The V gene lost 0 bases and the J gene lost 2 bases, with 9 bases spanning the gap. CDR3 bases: TGTGCCAGCAGCGTAGCCCCTAGTCCCTACAATGAGCAGTTCTTC. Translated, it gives CASSVAPSPYNEQFF. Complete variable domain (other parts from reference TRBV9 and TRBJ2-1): DSGVTQTPKHLITATGQRVTLRCSPRSGDLSVYWYQQSLDQGLQFLIQYYNGEERAKGNILERFSAQQFPDLHSELNLSSLELGDSALYFCASSVAPSPYNEQFFGPGTRLTVL.

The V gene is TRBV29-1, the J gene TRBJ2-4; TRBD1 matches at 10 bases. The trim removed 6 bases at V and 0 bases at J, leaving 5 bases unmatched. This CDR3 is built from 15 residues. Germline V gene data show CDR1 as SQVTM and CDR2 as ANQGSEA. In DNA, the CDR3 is TGCAGCGTCCGGGACAGGGGTCTAGCCAAAAACATTCAGTACTTC. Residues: CSVRDRGLAKNIQYF. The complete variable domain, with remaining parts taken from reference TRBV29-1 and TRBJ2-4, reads SAVISQKPSRDICQRGTSLTIQCQVDSQVTMMFWYRQQPGQSLTLIATANQGSEATYESGFVIDKFPISRPNLTFSTLTVSNMSPEDSSIYLCSVRDRGLAKNIQYFGAGTRLSVL.

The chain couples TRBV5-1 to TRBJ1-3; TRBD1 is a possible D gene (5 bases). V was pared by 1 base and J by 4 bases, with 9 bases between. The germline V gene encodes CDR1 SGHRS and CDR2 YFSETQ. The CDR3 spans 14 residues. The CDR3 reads CASSLNPGGNTIYF. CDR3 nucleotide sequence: TGCGCCAGCAGCTTGAACCCAGGGGGAAACACCATATATTTT.

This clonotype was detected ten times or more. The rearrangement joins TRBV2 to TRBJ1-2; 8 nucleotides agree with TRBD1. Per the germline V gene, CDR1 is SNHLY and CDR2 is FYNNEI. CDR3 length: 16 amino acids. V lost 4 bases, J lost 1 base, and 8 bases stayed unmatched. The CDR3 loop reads CASSAGGAGDNYGYTF. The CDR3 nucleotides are TGTGCCAGCAGTGCAGGGGGCGCGGGTGATAACTATGGCTACACCTTC. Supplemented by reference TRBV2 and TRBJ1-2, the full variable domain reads EPEVTQTPSHQVTQMGQEVILRCVPISNHLYFYWYRQILGQKVEFLVSFYNNEISEKSEIFDDQFSVERPDGSNFTLKIRSTKLEDSAMYFCASSAGGAGDNYGYTFGSGTRLTVV.

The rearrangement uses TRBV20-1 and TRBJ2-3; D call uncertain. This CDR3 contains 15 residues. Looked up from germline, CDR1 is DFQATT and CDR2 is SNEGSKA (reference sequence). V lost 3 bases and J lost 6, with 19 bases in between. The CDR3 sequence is CSASPDPAIYDTQYF. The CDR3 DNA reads TGCAGTGCTAGCCCTGACCCGGCAATTTACGATACGCAGTATTTT.

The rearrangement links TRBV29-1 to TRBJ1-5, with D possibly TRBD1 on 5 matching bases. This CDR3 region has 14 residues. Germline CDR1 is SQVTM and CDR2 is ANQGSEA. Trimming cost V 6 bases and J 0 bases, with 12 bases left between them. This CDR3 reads CSVATEYSNQPQHF. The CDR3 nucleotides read TGCAGCGTCGCGACAGAGTATAGCAATCAGCCCCAGCATTTT.

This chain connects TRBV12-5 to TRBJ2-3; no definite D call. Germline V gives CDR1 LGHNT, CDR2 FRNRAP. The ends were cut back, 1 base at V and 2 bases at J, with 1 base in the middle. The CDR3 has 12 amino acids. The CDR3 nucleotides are TGTGCTAGTGGTTTGGCCACAGATACGCAGTATTTT. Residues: CASGLATDTQYF.

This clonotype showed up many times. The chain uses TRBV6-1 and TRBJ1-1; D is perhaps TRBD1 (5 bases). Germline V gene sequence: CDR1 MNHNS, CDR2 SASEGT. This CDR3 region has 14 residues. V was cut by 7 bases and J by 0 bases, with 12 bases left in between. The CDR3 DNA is TGTGCCAGCAAGGGGTTGCTGGTGAACACTGAAGCTTTCTTT. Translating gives CASKGLLVNTEAFF.

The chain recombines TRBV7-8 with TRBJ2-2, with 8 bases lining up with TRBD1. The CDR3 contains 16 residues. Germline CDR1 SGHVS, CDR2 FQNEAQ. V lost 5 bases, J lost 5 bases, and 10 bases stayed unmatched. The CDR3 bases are TGTGCCAGCAGCCCAGCCAAGACAGGGGTGACCGGGGAGCTGTTTTTT. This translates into CASSPAKTGVTGELFF. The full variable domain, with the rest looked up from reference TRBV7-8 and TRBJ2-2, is GAGVSQSPRYKVAKRGQDVALRCDPISGHVSLFWYQQALGQGPEFLTYFQNEAQLDKSGLPSDRFFAERPEGSVSTLKIQRTQQEDSAVYLCASSPAKTGVTGELFFGEGSRLTVL.

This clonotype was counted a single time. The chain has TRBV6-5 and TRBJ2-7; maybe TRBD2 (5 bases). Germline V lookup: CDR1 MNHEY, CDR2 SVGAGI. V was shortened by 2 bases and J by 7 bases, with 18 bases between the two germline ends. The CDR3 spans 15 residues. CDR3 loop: CASSYGRKGYREQYF. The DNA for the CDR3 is TGTGCCAGCAGTTACGGGAGAAAGGGATATCGGGAGCAGTACTTC.

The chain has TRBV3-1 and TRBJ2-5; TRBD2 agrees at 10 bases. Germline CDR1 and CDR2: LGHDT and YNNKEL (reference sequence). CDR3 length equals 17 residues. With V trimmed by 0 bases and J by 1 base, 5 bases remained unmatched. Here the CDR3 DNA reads TGTGCCAGCAGCCAAGATCACGCTAGCGGGGGCCAAGAGACCCAGTACTTC. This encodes CASSQDHASGGQETQYF.

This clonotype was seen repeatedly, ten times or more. This CDR3 is CASSSRTGGYGYTF. The CDR3 nucleotides read TGTGCCAGCAGCTCCCGGACAGGGGGATATGGCTACACCTTC. The V gene is TRBV7-9, the J gene TRBJ1-2; 10 positions agree with TRBD1. The CDR3 length is 14 residues. Trimming cost V 4 bases and J 5 bases; bases outside gene matches: 4. The germline gives CDR1 SEHNR, CDR2 FQNEAQ (reference sequence).

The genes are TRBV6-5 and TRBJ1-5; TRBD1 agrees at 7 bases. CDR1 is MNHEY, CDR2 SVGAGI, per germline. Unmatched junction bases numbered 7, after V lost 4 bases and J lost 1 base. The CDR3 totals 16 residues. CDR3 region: CASSSRTGWSNQPQHF. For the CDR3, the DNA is TGTGCCAGCAGTTCCAGGACAGGATGGAGCAATCAGCCCCAGCATTTT.